This TCR beta chain was captured in a study of cytomegalovirus exposure and HLA in healthy donors. Study-level information: Ancestry clustering placed about 86% of over 300 genotyped donors in the Caucasian-associated cluster.

In its sample, this clone was seen a few times. Its specificity is unknown. This CDR3 has 15 residues. Germline CDR1 and CDR2: SGHTA and FQGTGA. The V end was cut by 3 bases, the J end by 3 bases, with 13 bases between. Researchers ran the PCR with 60 Vbeta and 13 Jbeta primers. Clones were sequenced by immunoSEQ multiplex PCR, and TCRdb holds only the in-frame ones, with some missing. The sample carries roughly 160,000 clones, roughly two thirds recorded once. General study results and limits: The authors later linked a missense DCLRE1C variant to TCR beta V- and J-gene trimming.

The receptor's source is a woman aged 18-30 years in good health and CMV-seropositive. The rearrangement uses TRBV7-3 and TRBJ2-3; a possible D gene is TRBD2 (6 bases). Sequencing used PBMCs. The CDR3 bases are TGTGCCAGCAGCTTGGTTGGAGGGGTTACAGATACGCAGTATTTT. It encodes CASSLVGGVTDTQYF. Full variable domain (outside the CDR3, taken from reference TRBV7-3 and TRBJ2-3): GAGVSQTPSNKVTEKGKYVELRCDPISGHTALYWYRQSLGQGPEFLIYFQGTGAADDSGLPNDRFFAVRPEGSVSTLKIQRTERGDSAVYLCASSLVGGVTDTQYFGPGTRLTVL.